This T cell receptor beta chain came from a study of technical replicates of blood from several donors. Sequencing used immunoSEQ multiplex PCR; TCRdb keeps in-frame clones, though not all of them. The sample gives some 89,000 clones, about 95% of which show up once; 0.25% to 0.35% is in the top ten. The CDR3 extends over 16 amino acids. V shed 5 bases, J shed 4 bases, and the junction held 13 bases outside the gene matches. From germline, CDR1 is LNHDA and CDR2 SQIVND (reference sequence). The receptor comes from a human donor in good health. V gene TRBV19 combines with J gene TRBJ1-1; 7 nucleotides agree with TRBD1. Sequencing was done on a sample of T cells isolated from PBMCs. DNA for the CDR3: TGTGCCAGTAGTGCGAACAGGGGCGTCGCTCCCACTGAAGCTTTCTTT. It specifies CASSANRGVAPTEAFF.